The rows below give T cell receptor beta chains drawn from one sample of a study of cytomegalovirus exposure and HLA in healthy donors. The assay was immunoSEQ multiplex PCR, and TCRdb's table has in-frame clones only and misses some. The table lists 150,000 to 200,000 clones, about 80% of them singletons. The specimen sequenced was PBMCs. The source of these receptors is a man in his forties in good health and CMV-seronegative. The CDR3 runs from the conserved cysteine through the conserved F or W. The D gene is left open where the match is weak. Clone size is stated in some rows and not others, as once, few, many or a class when expanded.

d_gene	j_gene	v_gene	abundance	CDR3nt	CDR3aa
TRBD1	TRBJ2-7	TRBV28	.	TGTGCCAGCAGTTGGGACAGGGGGCGAGAGCAGTACTTC	CASSWDRGREQYF
TRBD2	TRBJ2-3	TRBV2	.	TGTGCCAGCAAACTACTAGCGGGAGACTCAGATACGCAGTATTTT	CASKLLAGDSDTQYF
.	TRBJ2-2	TRBV21-1	once	TGTGCCAGCAGCAAAGCGCTATGGCAGGGGGGTAAGTCGGAAAACACCGGGGAGCTGTTTTTT	CASSKALWQGGKSENTGELFF
TRBD2	TRBJ2-1	TRBV19	.	TGTGCCAGCACTACCGGGACTAGCGGGGAAAGATTCTTC	CASTTGTSGERFF
.	TRBJ2-7	TRBV27	.	TGTGCCAGCAGCCTCGCGGAGTCCTATGAGCAGTACTTC	CASSLAESYEQYF
.	TRBJ2-5	TRBV7-9	.	TGTGCCAGCAGCTTGGTCGGACACGTAAAACAACAAGAGACCCAGTACTTC	CASSLVGHVKQQETQYF
.	TRBJ2-7	TRBV25-1	.	TGTGCCAGCAGTGACCGAGCCAGGGGCAACGAGCAGTACTTC	CASSDRARGNEQYF
TRBD2	TRBJ2-2	TRBV19	.	TGTGCCAGTACCGGCGCTAGCGGGAGCGCCGGGGAGCTGTTTTTT	CASTGASGSAGELFF
TRBD2	TRBJ2-4	TRBV5-1	.	TGCGCCAGCAGCTCCGGACTAGAGGCGGGTAGAAACAGTCAGTACTTC	CASSSGLEAGRNSQYF
.	TRBJ2-7	TRBV19	.	TGTGCCAGTAGTCCGGCTAGCAGCTCCTACGAGCAGTACTTC	CASSPASSSYEQYF
TRBD2	TRBJ2-1	TRBV5-1	once	TGCGCCAGCGGGAGGGTGTTGGACAATGAGCAGTTCTTC	CASGRVLDNEQFF
TRBD1	TRBJ2-1	TRBV5-4	once	TGTGCCAGCAGCTCCCGACAGGGGTCCTACAATGAGCAGTTCTTC	CASSSRQGSYNEQFF
TRBD1	TRBJ2-7	TRBV6-5	.	TGTGCCAGCAGTTACTCAAGGACAGGGGGCTACGAGCAGTACTTC	CASSYSRTGGYEQYF
TRBD1	TRBJ2-1	TRBV10-3	.	TGTGCCACACGGGACAGTAACAATGAGCAGTTCTTC	CATRDSNNEQFF
.	TRBJ2-6	TRBV15	few	TGTGCCACCAGCAGAGTTCGCTCTGGGGCCAACGGCCTGACTTTC	CATSRVRSGANGLTF
.	TRBJ1-4	TRBV11-2	few	TGTGCCAGCAGCTTAGAGGGGAGGGCTAATGAAAAACTGTTTTTT	CASSLEGRANEKLFF
TRBD1	TRBJ1-1	TRBV6-1	.	TGTGCCAGCAGTGCTGACAGGGGATCTGAAGCTTTCTTT	CASSADRGSEAFF
TRBD1	TRBJ1-5	TRBV18	.	TGTGCCAGGAACAACGGACAGGGCCATCAGCCCCAGCATTTT	CARNNGQGHQPQHF
.	TRBJ2-3	TRBV7-6	.	TGTGCCAGCAGCTTACAGACTTCCGGGATCGATACGCAGTATTTT	CASSLQTSGIDTQYF
.	TRBJ1-5	TRBV2	.	TGTGCCAGCAGTGATCGTGCGTTGCAGCCCCAGCATTTT	CASSDRALQPQHF
.	TRBJ1-2	TRBV4-3	.	TGCGCCAGCAGCCAAGGTCGGTGGGGGGACGATGGCTACACCTTC	CASSQGRWGDDGYTF
.	TRBJ1-1	TRBV5-1	.	TGCGCCAGCAGCTTGGCCGGGGGGGCACGGGCTTTCTTT	CASSLAGGARAFF
TRBD1	TRBJ2-3	TRBV5-1	.	TGCGCCAGCAGCTTGAAAACAGGGGTAGTGGTAGATACGCAGTATTTT	CASSLKTGVVVDTQYF
.	TRBJ2-2	TRBV27	.	TGTGCCAGCATTCTTCTCAACACCGGGGAGCTGTTTTTT	CASILLNTGELFF
.	TRBJ2-7	TRBV18	.	TGTGCCAGCTCACCACGGGGGGTTGGTCTGGAGCAGTACTTC	CASSPRGVGLEQYF
TRBD1	TRBJ2-4	TRBV4-1	.	TGCGCCAGCAGCCAAGTGGACAGGGTTAACATTCAGTACTTC	CASSQVDRVNIQYF
TRBD2	TRBJ2-1	TRBV9	.	TGTGCCAGCAGCCTTAGCGGGAGTAGGAGTGAGCAGTTCTTC	CASSLSGSRSEQFF
TRBD2	TRBJ2-7	TRBV10-3	.	TGTGCCATCAGGCCGGGACGGGGGGACTCCTACGAGCAGTACTTC	CAIRPGRGDSYEQYF
TRBD2	TRBJ2-1	TRBV4-2	.	TGTGCCAGCAGCCGCGGGGCTAGCGGGAGGGCGGATGAGCAGTTCTTC	CASSRGASGRADEQFF
.	TRBJ2-1	TRBV19	.	TGTGCCAGTAGTTTGGGACAAGGCTCCAATAATGAGCAGTTCTTC	CASSLGQGSNNEQFF
.	TRBJ1-4	TRBV19	.	TGTGCCAGTAGGCTCGACAGGTCAACTAATGAAAAACTGTTTTTT	CASRLDRSTNEKLFF
TRBD2	TRBJ2-3	TRBV7-8	.	TGTGCCAGCAGCTTGTATAGTAGCGGGAGTCTGGGGACAGATACGCAGTATTTT	CASSLYSSGSLGTDTQYF
.	TRBJ2-2	TRBV27	once	TGTGCCAGCATCCCCGGTGGTCCCGGGGAGCTGTTTTTT	CASIPGGPGELFF
TRBD1	TRBJ2-7	TRBV28	.	TGTGCCAGCAGGCCCCCGGGACAGACCTACGAGCAGTACTTC	CASRPPGQTYEQYF
.	TRBJ2-7	TRBV28	.	TGTGCCAGCACCCAAAAGAGTTCTTCGTACGAGCAGTACTTC	CASTQKSSSYEQYF
TRBD2	TRBJ2-3	TRBV29-1	.	TGCAGCGTTGAGCGGGAGGGCCAATATTTT	CSVEREGQYF
TRBD2	TRBJ2-5	TRBV4-1	.	TGCGCCAGCAGCCTCGGATTGGGCGGGGGAGAGACCCAGTACTTC	CASSLGLGGGETQYF
.	TRBJ2-1	TRBV30	.	TGTGCCTGTTGTCCGTTAGCGACAAATGAGCAGTTCTTC	CACCPLATNEQFF
.	TRBJ1-5	TRBV28	.	TGTGCCAGCAAGGCGACAGGCCATCTAAATCAGCCCCAGCATTTT	CASKATGHLNQPQHF
TRBD1	TRBJ2-6	TRBV5-1	.	TGCGCCAGCAGCTTGACAGGGGGCTCTGGGGCCAACGTCCTGACTTTC	CASSLTGGSGANVLTF
.	TRBJ2-3	TRBV4-2	.	TGTGCCAGCAGCCAAATTACGCAGTATACAGATACGCAGTATTTT	CASSQITQYTDTQYF
.	TRBJ2-7	TRBV27	.	TGTGCCAGCAGACCTTCCGGACAGTCCGAGCAGTACTTC	CASRPSGQSEQYF
.	TRBJ1-2	TRBV19	.	TGTGCCAGTAGTATCTCAAGGGGCCTCGCTAACTATGGCTACACCTTC	CASSISRGLANYGYTF
.	TRBJ1-4	TRBV18	.	TGTGCCAGCTCACCTACCGGACAGCCCCGGATCAAGCTGTTTTTT	CASSPTGQPRIKLFF
.	TRBJ1-1	TRBV5-1	.	TGCGCCAGCAGCTTGGCCTCGGGAGGGACGAACACTGAAGCTTTCTTT	CASSLASGGTNTEAFF
.	TRBJ1-1	TRBV29-1	once	TGCAGCGCCGAGATAAGCACTGAAGCTTTCTTT	CSAEISTEAFF
TRBD1	TRBJ1-4	TRBV5-8	.	TGTGCCAGCAGGTGGACAGGTGGAGTTAATGAAAAACTGTTTTTT	CASRWTGGVNEKLFF
.	TRBJ2-3	TRBV27	few	TGTGCCAGCCGTACCAGCCGACCGGGAACAGATACGCAGTATTTT	CASRTSRPGTDTQYF
TRBD2	TRBJ2-1	TRBV2	few	TGTGCCAGCATGGGGATAGCGGGGAGAAGTGGCGAGCAGTTCTTC	CASMGIAGRSGEQFF
.	TRBJ2-1	TRBV7-9	.	TGTGCCAGCAGCCGGCGCGTCCAGGGGAACAATGAGCAGTTCTTC	CASSRRVQGNNEQFF
.	TRBJ1-2	TRBV10-3	.	TGTGCCATCAGTCCCGGGCCGGGACTTAACTATGGCTACACCTTC	CAISPGPGLNYGYTF